Presented here are 3 T cell receptor beta chains from one specimen sequenced in a study of cytomegalovirus exposure and HLA in healthy donors. TCRdb keeps only in-frame clones here, not all; method: immunoSEQ multiplex PCR. Of roughly 64,000 clones listed, 85% to 95% are singletons. Sequencing was done on a sample of PBMCs. These receptor sequences come from a woman between 18 and 29 years old in good health and CMV-seropositive.

Regarding this clone: One junction end disagrees with the germline gene, perhaps due to a read error. The genes are TRBV30 and TRBJ1-1, with D hard to call. The germline V gene has CDR1 GTSNPN and CDR2 SVGIG (reference sequence). The CDR3 loop spans 13 amino acids. The CDR3: CAWRAGVKTEAFF. The DNA for the CDR3 is TGTGCCTGGAGAGCCGGGGTGAAAACTGAAGCTTTCTTT.

The chain has TRBV4-2 and TRBJ1-5; maybe TRBD1 (6 bases). The V gene's germline CDR1 is LGHNA and CDR2 YNFKEQ. This CDR3 has 16 amino acids. Trimming cost V 4 bases and J 4 bases, with 17 bases left between them. The CDR3 loop reads CASSLDPGQRNQPQHF. CDR3 nucleotides: TGTGCCAGCAGCCTCGACCCGGGACAACGAAATCAGCCCCAGCATTTT.

The chain links TRBV6-1 to TRBJ1-1, with TRBD1 matching over 8 bases. J was trimmed by 2 bases and V by 4 bases; bases with no gene match: 3. CDR3 length: 14 residues. The V gene's germline CDR1 is MNHNS and CDR2 SASEGT. The CDR3 bases are TGTGCCAGCAGTGGACAGGGGATCAACACTGAAGCTTTCTTT. Translation: CASSGQGINTEAFF.